Below, one T cell receptor (beta chain) is given with its context. TCRdb called the RT-PCR reads again in MiXCR, with one record for every CDR3 protein. The sample records hundreds of thousands of distinct CDR3 sequences, around an eighth being singletons. The germline V gene encodes CDR1 LGHDT and CDR2 YNNKEL (reference sequence). The trim removed 1 base at V and 2 bases at J, leaving 7 bases unmatched. The CDR3 extends over 17 amino acids. The entry originates in a study of patients and donors after allogeneic stem cell transplantation. Sample: blood, either unsorted or a sorted T cell fraction (not recorded which). The receptor's source is a human donor who was either an allogeneic HSCT recipient or a stem cell or donor lymphocyte infusion donor (not recorded which). It is not recorded whose cells these are; they may come from a transplant donor. The rearrangement uses TRBV3-1 and TRBJ2-3; 9 bases line up with TRBD2. The CDR3 DNA sequence: TGTGCCAGCAGCCAAGTTTTTAGCGGGGGCCACACAGATACGCAGTATTTT. Translating it yields CASSQVFSGGHTDTQYF.